The clone carrying this T cell receptor beta chain was detected once. The entry originates in a study of OX40 agonist ivuxolimab in advanced cancers. Generated by immunoSEQ multiplex PCR, the TCRdb table keeps only in-frame clones and is missing some. The repertoire holds roughly 120,000 clones, with more than 80% as singletons. The clonotype was recovered from an adult with an advanced solid tumor such as melanoma, head and neck, liver or kidney cancer. The source material was CD4+ or CD8+ T cells sorted from blood, sampled in a trial of the OX40 agonist ivuxolimab.

This CDR3 is CASSGGLRDTEAFF. CDR3 sequence (DNA): TGCGCCAGCAGCGGGGGCCTAAGGGACACTGAAGCTTTCTTT. The gene calls are TRBV5-1 and TRBJ1-1; tentatively, D is TRBD1 (6 bases). The CDR3 totals 14 residues. V was clipped by 4 bases and J by 3 bases, with 13 bases between them. Germline V gives CDR1 SGHRS, CDR2 YFSETQ.